The 19 T cell receptor beta chains given below trace back to one sample, sequenced in a study of blood T cell repertoires in COVID-19. Only in-frame clones appear in the TCRdb table, and some are missing; sequencing was by immunoSEQ multiplex PCR. The table shows about 210,000 clones, with 65% to 90% occurring only once. The material sequenced was peripheral blood. The origin of the receptors is a woman between 70 and 85 years old with COVID-19, enrolled during active disease.

The V call is TRBV27, the J call TRBJ2-7, with TRBD2 identical over 7 bases. The V segment lost 3 bases and the J segment 4 bases; nucleotides outside the gene matches: 9. This CDR3 region has 15 residues. Germline-derived CDR1 and CDR2 are MNHEY and SMNVEV (reference sequence). CDR3 residues: CASSFVGLGKYEQYF. In nucleotides, the CDR3 is TGTGCCAGCAGTTTTGTCGGACTAGGGAAATACGAGCAGTACTTC.

The count of this clone is one. The rearrangement links TRBV6-2 or TRBV6-3 to TRBJ1-2; no firm D call. The CDR3 contains 12 residues. Deletions cut 2 bases from V and 7 bases from J, with 8 bases between. CDR1 MNHEY and CDR2 SVGEGT come from the germline V gene. The CDR3 DNA follows: TGTGCCAGCAGTTACCTGGGCTCTGGCTACACCTTC. It is translated as CASSYLGSGYTF.

The chain couples TRBV19 to TRBJ2-3, with D perhaps matching TRBD2 (6 bases). Germline-derived CDR1 and CDR2 are LNHDA and SQIVND (reference sequence). V gave up 1 base and J gave up 9 bases, with 8 bases separating them. The CDR3 loop spans 12 amino acids. CDR3 sequence reads: CASSIARGTQYF. The CDR3 region has the DNA TGTGCCAGTAGTATAGCGCGGGGAACGCAGTATTTT.

V and J are TRBV10-3 and TRBJ1-4; 7 bases align to TRBD1. This CDR3 is 14 amino acids long. V lost 6 bases, J lost 8 bases, and 9 bases stayed unmatched. From germline, CDR1 is ENHRY and CDR2 SYGVKD. In DNA form, the CDR3 reads TGTGCCATCAGGGAGACAGGGTCCGGGGAAAAACTGTTTTTT. It codes for CAIRETGSGEKLFF.

V usage is TRBV4-3 and J usage is TRBJ2-3; maybe TRBD2 (6 bases). This CDR3 has 14 residues. V was cut by 0 bases and J by 7 bases, with 11 bases left in between. The germline CDR1 and CDR2 sequences are LGHNA and YSLEER. The CDR3 DNA reads as TGCGCCAGCAGCCAAGATTGGAGGGCCCATACGCAGTATTTT. Residues: CASSQDWRAHTQYF.

This chain links TRBV29-1 with TRBJ2-5, with 7 bases aligning to TRBD1. The germline CDR1 and CDR2 sequences are SQVTM and ANQGSEA. Trimming at V came to 5 bases and at J to 4 bases, leaving 10 bases not matched to a gene. This CDR3 region has 14 residues. Here the CDR3 reads CSVSLGGAGETQYF. CDR3 coding DNA: TGCAGCGTTTCTCTAGGGGGCGCGGGAGAGACCCAGTACTTC.

The chain carries TRBV6-6 and TRBJ2-1; 7 nucleotides line up with TRBD1. V was clipped by 8 bases and J by 8 bases; unmatched bases: 9. The CDR3 is made up of 13 amino acids. Germline-derived CDR1 and CDR2 are MNHNY and SVGAGI (reference sequence). CDR3 amino acids: CASQNRQGDEQFF. The CDR3 DNA reads TGTGCCAGCCAGAATAGACAGGGCGATGAGCAGTTCTTC.

The V and J genes are TRBV7-9 and TRBJ2-5, with D tentatively TRBD2 (5 bases). This CDR3 region has 15 residues. Germline V gene data show CDR1 as SEHNR and CDR2 as FQNEAQ (reference sequence). The V and J ends lost 2 bases and 2 bases respectively, with 12 bases between them. The CDR3 protein is CASSLPLDLQETQYF. In nucleotides, the CDR3 is TGTGCCAGCAGCTTACCACTAGACCTGCAAGAGACCCAGTACTTC.

The chain is built from TRBV6-2 or TRBV6-3 and TRBJ2-3; D remains ambiguous. Germline V gives CDR1 MNHEY, CDR2 SVGEGT. This CDR3 spans 13 amino acids. Trimming left V 0 bases short and J 6 bases short, with 7 bases between. CDR3 bases: TGTGCCAGCAGTTACTCACTCATGGATACGCAGTATTTT. Translation: CASSYSLMDTQYF.

In its sample, this clone was seen once. The V gene is TRBV6-4, the J gene TRBJ1-1; 7 positions match TRBD1. CDR1 is MRHNA and CDR2 is SNTAGT in the germline V gene. With V trimmed by 6 bases and J by 7 bases, 11 bases remained unmatched. There are 14 residues in the CDR3. The DNA for the CDR3 is TGTGCCAGCAGGGTCGACCGGGACAGCGATGAAGCTTTCTTT. This gives the protein CASRVDRDSDEAFF.

The gene calls are TRBV4-3 and TRBJ2-2, with TRBD2 matching over 8 bases. V lost 2 bases to trimming and J lost 5 bases; unmatched junction nucleotides: 10. The CDR3 runs to 17 residues. Germline CDR1 is LGHNA and CDR2 is YSLEER. The CDR3 here is CASSQTLSGVGTGELFF. Here the CDR3 DNA reads TGCGCCAGCAGCCAAACCCTTAGCGGGGTAGGAACCGGGGAGCTGTTTTTT.

The chain employs TRBV11-2 and TRBJ1-1; D not certain. CDR3 size: 13 residues. Per germline, CDR1 SGHAT and CDR2 FQNNGV. V gave up 5 bases and J gave up 1 base, with 8 bases separating them. The CDR3 reads CASSVTWNTEAFF. CDR3 bases: TGTGCCAGCAGCGTTACATGGAACACTGAAGCTTTCTTT. The variable domain in full, completed from reference TRBV11-2 and TRBJ1-1, reads EAGVAQSPRYKIIEKRQSVAFWCNPISGHATLYWYQQILGQGPKLLIQFQNNGVVDDSQLPKDRFSAERLKGVDSTLKIQPAKLEDSAVYLCASSVTWNTEAFFGQGTRLTVV.

This chain joins TRBV10-2 and TRBJ1-1; D not resolved. This CDR3 comprises 13 residues. In germline, CDR1 is WSHSY, CDR2 SAAADI. Trimming took 8 bases from V and 0 from J, leaving 10 bases between them. The CDR3 loop reads CASADRVNTEAFF. The CDR3 DNA is TGCGCCAGCGCTGATCGGGTGAACACTGAAGCTTTCTTT.

This rearrangement joins TRBV6-1 to TRBJ2-3; 7 bases align to TRBD2. The CDR3 covers 15 residues. Germline V gene lookup returns CDR1 MNHNS and CDR2 SASEGT. After removal of 2 bases from V and 6 bases from J, the junction contained 8 bases not matched to a gene. The CDR3, as DNA: TGTGCCAGCAGTGAACAAGGACGGGGGGTGGATACGCAGTATTTT. Residues: CASSEQGRGVDTQYF.

V is TRBV12-3 or TRBV12-4 and J is TRBJ1-2; weak D call: TRBD1 (5 bases). The CDR3 extends over 13 amino acids. V dropped 8 bases and J dropped 1 base, with 11 bases sitting between them. The CDR3 DNA sequence: TGTGCCAGCTGGGGCGGCGGTAACTATGGCTACACCTTC. This gives the protein CASWGGGNYGYTF.

The chain combines TRBV6-5 with TRBJ1-1, with 8 bases matching TRBD1. The germline CDR1 and CDR2 sequences are MNHEY and SVGAGI. The trim removed 4 bases at V and 4 bases at J, leaving 8 bases unmatched. The CDR3 contains 15 residues. The CDR3 DNA is TGTGCCAGCAGTTTTTCAGGGGGCGCGTCCACTGAAGCTTTCTTT. Its protein is CASSFSGGASTEAFF.

The rearrangement links TRBV5-6 to TRBJ1-6; 12 positions match TRBD1. Germline V lookup: CDR1 SGHDT, CDR2 YYEEEE. Trimming took 3 bases from V and 7 from J; bases not matched to a gene: 8. CDR3 length: 17 residues. The CDR3 loop is CASSSTGTGGGNSPLHF. Here the CDR3 DNA reads TGTGCCAGCAGCTCTACCGGGACAGGGGGCGGGAATTCACCCCTCCACTTT.

The chain carries TRBV19 and TRBJ1-4; the D gene is possibly TRBD1 (6 bases). Per the germline V gene, CDR1 is LNHDA and CDR2 is SQIVND (reference sequence). The V end lost 4 bases, the J end lost 8 bases, and 14 bases lay between the germline ends. The CDR3 spans 14 residues. The chain's CDR3 is CASSRDTGWEKLFF. The CDR3 DNA follows: TGTGCCAGTAGTAGGGACACGGGTTGGGAAAAACTGTTTTTT.

This chain connects TRBV9 to TRBJ2-1, with D uncertain. V was trimmed by 4 bases and J by 0 bases, leaving 11 bases between them. The CDR3 has 15 residues. CDR1 and CDR2 from the germline V gene are SGDLS and YYNGEE. In nucleotides, the CDR3 is TGTGCCAGCAGCCAGACGTCGGGCTCCTACAATGAGCAGTTCTTC. This codes for CASSQTSGSYNEQFF.